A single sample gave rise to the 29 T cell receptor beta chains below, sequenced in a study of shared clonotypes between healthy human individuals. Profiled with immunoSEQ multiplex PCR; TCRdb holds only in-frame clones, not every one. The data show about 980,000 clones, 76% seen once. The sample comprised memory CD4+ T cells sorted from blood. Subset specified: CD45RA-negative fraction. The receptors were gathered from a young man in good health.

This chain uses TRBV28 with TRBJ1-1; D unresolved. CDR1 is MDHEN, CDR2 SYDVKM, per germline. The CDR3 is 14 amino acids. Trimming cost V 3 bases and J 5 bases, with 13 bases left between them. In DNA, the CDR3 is TGTGCCAGCAGTTTCCTTGGGGTGCGGACTGAAGCTTTCTTT. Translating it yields CASSFLGVRTEAFF.

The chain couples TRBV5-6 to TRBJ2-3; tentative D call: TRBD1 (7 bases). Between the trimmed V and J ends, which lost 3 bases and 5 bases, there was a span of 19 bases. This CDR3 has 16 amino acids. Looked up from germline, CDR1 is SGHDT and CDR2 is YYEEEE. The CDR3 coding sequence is TGTGCCAGCAGCTGGAGGGGACAGTGGATCCAAGATACGCAGTATTTT. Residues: CASSWRGQWIQDTQYF.

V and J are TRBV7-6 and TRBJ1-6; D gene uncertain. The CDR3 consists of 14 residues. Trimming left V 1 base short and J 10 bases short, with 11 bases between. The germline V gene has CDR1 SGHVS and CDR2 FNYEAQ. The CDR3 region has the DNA TGTGCCAGCAGCTTAGGTGGCGGGGTGTCACCCCTCCACTTT. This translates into CASSLGGGVSPLHF.

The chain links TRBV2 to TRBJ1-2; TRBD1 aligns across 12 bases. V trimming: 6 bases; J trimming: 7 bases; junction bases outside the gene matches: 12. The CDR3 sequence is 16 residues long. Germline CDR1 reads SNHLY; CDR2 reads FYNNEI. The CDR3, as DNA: TGTGCCAGCAGCGAGAGACCGGGACAGGGGGCTTCTGGCTACACCTTC. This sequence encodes CASSERPGQGASGYTF.

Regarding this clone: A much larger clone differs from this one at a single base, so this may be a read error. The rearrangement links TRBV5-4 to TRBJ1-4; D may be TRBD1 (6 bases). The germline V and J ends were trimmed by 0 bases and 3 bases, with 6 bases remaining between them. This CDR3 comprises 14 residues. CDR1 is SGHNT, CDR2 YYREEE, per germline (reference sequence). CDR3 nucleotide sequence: TGTGCCAGCAGCTTGGGACAGGCTAATGAAAAACTGTTTTTT. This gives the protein CASSLGQANEKLFF. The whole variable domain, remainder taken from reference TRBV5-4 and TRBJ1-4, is ETGVTQSPTHLIKTRGQQVTLRCSSQSGHNTVSWYQQALGQGPQFIFQYYREEENGRGNFPPRFSGLQFPNYSSELNVNALELDDSALYLCASSLGQANEKLFFGSGTQLSVL.

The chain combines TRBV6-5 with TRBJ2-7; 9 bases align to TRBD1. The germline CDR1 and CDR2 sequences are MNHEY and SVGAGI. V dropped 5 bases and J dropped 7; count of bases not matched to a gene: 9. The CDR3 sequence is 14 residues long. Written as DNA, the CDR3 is TGTGCCAGCAGTCCCGGGACAGGGTATAGGGAGCAGTACTTC. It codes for CASSPGTGYREQYF.

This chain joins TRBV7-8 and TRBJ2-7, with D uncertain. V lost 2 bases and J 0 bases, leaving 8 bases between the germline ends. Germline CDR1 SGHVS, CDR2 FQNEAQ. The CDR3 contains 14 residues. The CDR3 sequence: CASSLLANSYEQYF. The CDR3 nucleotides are TGTGCCAGCAGCTTATTAGCCAACTCCTACGAGCAGTACTTC.

The CDR3 coding sequence is TGTGCCAGCAGTTGGGGGGGTGACACTGAAGCTTTCTTT. This translates into CASSWGGDTEAFF. The chain combines TRBV7-8 with TRBJ1-1, with a possible D match to TRBD1 (5 bases). Germline V gene lookup returns CDR1 SGHVS and CDR2 FQNEAQ. The CDR3 extends over 13 amino acids. V was shortened by 6 bases and J by 3 bases, with 11 bases between the two germline ends.

CDR3 in DNA: TGCGCCAGCAGCGCTACAGGGTCGGAGACCCAGTACTTC. Translated, it gives CASSATGSETQYF. The chain has TRBV5-1 and TRBJ2-5, with D possibly matching TRBD1 (6 bases). V lost 4 bases, J lost 5 bases, and 12 bases lay in between. The CDR3 length is 13 residues. Looked up from germline, CDR1 is SGHRS and CDR2 is YFSETQ.

As DNA, the CDR3 is TGTGCCAGCAGCTCTCCCGGGACAGGGTCTAATGAGCAGTTCTTC. This gives the protein CASSSPGTGSNEQFF. V is TRBV7-3 and J is TRBJ2-1; 9 bases align to TRBD1. Unmatched junction bases numbered 8, after V lost 4 bases and J lost 7 bases. This CDR3 has 15 residues. The germline gives CDR1 SGHTA, CDR2 FQGTGA.

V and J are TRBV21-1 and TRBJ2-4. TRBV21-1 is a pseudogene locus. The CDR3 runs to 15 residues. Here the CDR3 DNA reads TGTGCCAGCAGATATAAGTCCTTGGCCAAAAACATTCAGTACTTC. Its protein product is CASRYKSLAKNIQYF.

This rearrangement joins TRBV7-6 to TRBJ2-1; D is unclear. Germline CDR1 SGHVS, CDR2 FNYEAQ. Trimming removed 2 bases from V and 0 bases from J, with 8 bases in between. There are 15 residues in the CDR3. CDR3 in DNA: TGTGCCAGCAGCTTATCGGCGAGCTCCTACAATGAGCAGTTCTTC. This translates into CASSLSASSYNEQFF.

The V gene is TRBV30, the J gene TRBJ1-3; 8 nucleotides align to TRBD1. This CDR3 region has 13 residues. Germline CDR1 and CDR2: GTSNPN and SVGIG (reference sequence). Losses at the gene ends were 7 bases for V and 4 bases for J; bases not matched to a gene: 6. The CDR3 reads CAFQDRDGNTIYF. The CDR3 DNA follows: TGTGCCTTCCAGGACAGGGACGGAAACACCATATATTTT.

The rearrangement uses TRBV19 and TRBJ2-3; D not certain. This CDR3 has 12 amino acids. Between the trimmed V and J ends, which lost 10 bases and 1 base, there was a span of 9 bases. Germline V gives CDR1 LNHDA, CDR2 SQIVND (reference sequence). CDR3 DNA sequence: TGTGCCACAGACTGGGGCACAGATACGCAGTATTTT. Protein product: CATDWGTDTQYF.

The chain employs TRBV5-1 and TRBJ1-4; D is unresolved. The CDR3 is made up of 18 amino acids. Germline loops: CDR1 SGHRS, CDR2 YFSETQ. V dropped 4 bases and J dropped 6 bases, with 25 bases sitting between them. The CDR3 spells CASSPRVSGVLRDEKLFF. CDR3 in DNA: TGCGCCAGCAGCCCCCGCGTGAGCGGGGTCCTTAGAGATGAAAAACTGTTTTTT.

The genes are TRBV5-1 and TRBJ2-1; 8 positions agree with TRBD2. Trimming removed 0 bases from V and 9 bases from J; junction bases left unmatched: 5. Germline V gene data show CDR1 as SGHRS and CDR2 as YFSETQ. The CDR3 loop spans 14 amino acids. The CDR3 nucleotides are TGCGCCAGCAGCTTGGTTACGGGAGGGAGTGAGCAGTTCTTC. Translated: CASSLVTGGSEQFF.

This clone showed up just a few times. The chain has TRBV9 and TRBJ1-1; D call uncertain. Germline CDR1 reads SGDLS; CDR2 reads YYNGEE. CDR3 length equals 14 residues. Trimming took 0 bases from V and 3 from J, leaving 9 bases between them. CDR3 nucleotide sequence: TGTGCCAGCAGCGTAGATCCACGGGACACTGAAGCTTTCTTT. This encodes CASSVDPRDTEAFF.

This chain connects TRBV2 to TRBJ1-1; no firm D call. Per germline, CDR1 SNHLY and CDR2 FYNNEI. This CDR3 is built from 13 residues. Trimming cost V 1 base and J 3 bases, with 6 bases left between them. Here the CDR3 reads CASSEVTYTEAFF. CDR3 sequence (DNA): TGTGCCAGCAGTGAAGTGACGTACACTGAAGCTTTCTTT. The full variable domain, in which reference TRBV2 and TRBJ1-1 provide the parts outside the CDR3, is EPEVTQTPSHQVTQMGQEVILRCVPISNHLYFYWYRQILGQKVEFLVSFYNNEISEKSEIFDDQFSVERPDGSNFTLKIRSTKLEDSAMYFCASSEVTYTEAFFGQGTRLTVV.

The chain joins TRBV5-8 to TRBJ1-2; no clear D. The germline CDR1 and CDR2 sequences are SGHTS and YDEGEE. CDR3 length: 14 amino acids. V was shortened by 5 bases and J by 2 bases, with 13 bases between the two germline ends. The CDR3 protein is CASRIESRNYGYTF. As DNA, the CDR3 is TGTGCCAGCAGAATAGAGTCCAGGAACTATGGCTACACCTTC.

CDR3 coding DNA: TGTGCCTGTTCCGTGAGCGCGGGACTCGACAATGAGCAGTTCTTC. Translating it yields CACSVSAGLDNEQFF. The rearrangement joins TRBV30 to TRBJ2-1; a possible D gene is TRBD2 (6 bases). The V gene's germline CDR1 is GTSNPN and CDR2 SVGIG (reference sequence). The V end was cut by 6 bases, the J end by 5 bases, with 20 bases between. The CDR3 is made up of 15 amino acids.

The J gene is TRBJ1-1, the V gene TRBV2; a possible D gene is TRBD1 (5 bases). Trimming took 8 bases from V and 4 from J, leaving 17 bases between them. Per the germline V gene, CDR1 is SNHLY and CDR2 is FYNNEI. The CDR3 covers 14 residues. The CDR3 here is CASSRETGGTEAFF. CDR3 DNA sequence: TGTGCCAGCTCCAGGGAGACCGGCGGCACTGAAGCTTTCTTT. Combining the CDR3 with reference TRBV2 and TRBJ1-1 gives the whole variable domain EPEVTQTPSHQVTQMGQEVILRCVPISNHLYFYWYRQILGQKVEFLVSFYNNEISEKSEIFDDQFSVERPDGSNFTLKIRSTKLEDSAMYFCASSRETGGTEAFFGQGTRLTVV.

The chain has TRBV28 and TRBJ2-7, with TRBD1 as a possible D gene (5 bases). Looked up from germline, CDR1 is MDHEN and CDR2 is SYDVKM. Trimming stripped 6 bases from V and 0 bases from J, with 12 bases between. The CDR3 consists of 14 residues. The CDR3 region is CASRPQGGSYEQYF. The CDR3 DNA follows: TGTGCCAGCAGGCCCCAGGGTGGCTCCTACGAGCAGTACTTC.

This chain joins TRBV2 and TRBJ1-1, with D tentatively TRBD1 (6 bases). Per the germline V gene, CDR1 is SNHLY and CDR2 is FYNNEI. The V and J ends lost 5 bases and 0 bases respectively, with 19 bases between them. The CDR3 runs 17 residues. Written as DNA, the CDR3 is TGTGCCAGCAGTAAGGAGACAGGATCCTTCATGAACACTGAAGCTTTCTTT. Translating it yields CASSKETGSFMNTEAFF.

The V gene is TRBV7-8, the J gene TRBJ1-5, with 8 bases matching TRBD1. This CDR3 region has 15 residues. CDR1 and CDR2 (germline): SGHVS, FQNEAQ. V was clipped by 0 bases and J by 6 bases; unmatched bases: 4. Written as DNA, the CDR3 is TGTGCCAGCAGCTTAGCGGGGACAGGCTTTCAGCCCCAGCATTTT. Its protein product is CASSLAGTGFQPQHF.

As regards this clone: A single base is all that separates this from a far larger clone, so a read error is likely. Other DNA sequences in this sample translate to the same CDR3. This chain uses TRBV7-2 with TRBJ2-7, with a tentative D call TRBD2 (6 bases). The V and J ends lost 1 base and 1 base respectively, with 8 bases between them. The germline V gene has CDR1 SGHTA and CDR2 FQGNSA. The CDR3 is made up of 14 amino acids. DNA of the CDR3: TGTGCCAGCAGCTTAGGCGGGAATTCCTACGAGCAGTACTTC. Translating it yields CASSLGGNSYEQYF.

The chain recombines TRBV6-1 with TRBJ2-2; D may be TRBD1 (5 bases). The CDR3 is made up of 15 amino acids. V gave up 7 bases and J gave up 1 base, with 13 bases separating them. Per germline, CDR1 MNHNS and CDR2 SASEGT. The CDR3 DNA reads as TGTGCCAGCACCCTCGACAGCCTGAACACCGGGGAGCTGTTTTTT. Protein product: CASTLDSLNTGELFF.

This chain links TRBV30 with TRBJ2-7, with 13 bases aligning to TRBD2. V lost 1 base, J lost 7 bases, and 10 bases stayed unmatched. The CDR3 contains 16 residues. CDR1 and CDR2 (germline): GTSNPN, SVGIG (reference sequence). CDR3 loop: CAWSGGLAGLRGEQYF. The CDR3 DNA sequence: TGTGCCTGGAGTGGGGGACTAGCGGGACTGCGGGGAGAGCAGTACTTC.

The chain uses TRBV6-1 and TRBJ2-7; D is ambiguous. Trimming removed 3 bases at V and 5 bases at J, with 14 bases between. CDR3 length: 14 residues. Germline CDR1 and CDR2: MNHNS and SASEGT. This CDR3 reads CASSEIGFGNEQYF. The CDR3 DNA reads TGTGCCAGCAGTGAGATAGGGTTCGGCAACGAGCAGTACTTC.

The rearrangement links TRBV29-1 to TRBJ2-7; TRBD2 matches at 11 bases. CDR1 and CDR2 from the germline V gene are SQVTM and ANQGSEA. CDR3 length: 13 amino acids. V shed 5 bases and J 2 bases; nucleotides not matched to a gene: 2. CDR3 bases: TGCAGCGTTACGACTAGCGGGACCTACGAGCAGTACTTC. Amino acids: CSVTTSGTYEQYF.